The 13 T cell receptor beta chains listed next were all sequenced from one sample in a study of T-cell reconstitution after alpha-beta-depleted transplantation in children. Unique molecular identifiers were used in preparing the TCRbeta library. MiXCR, applied by TCRdb to the PCR reads, yields one record per CDR3 protein. The sample yields hundreds of thousands of distinct CDR3 sequences, approximately 12% seen once. Sequencing was performed on PBMCs from the stem cell graft donor, taken from the stem cell graft. These receptor sequences come from a human donor who donated a stem cell graft to a child with combined immunodeficiency.

This clonotype was seen more than once but under ten times. This chain links TRBV7-6 with TRBJ2-2; possibly TRBD2 for D (6 bases). The CDR3 is made up of 15 amino acids. Trimming pared 5 bases from V and 1 base from J, leaving 11 bases between. Germline CDR1 and CDR2: SGHVS and FNYEAQ. CDR3 residues: CASSPGRGNTGELFF. CDR3 DNA: TGTGCCAGCAGCCCGGGGCGGGGGAACACCGGGGAGCTGTTTTTT.

This clonotype has just a few counts. This rearrangement joins TRBV4-3 to TRBJ2-3, with no clear D. CDR1 is LGHNA and CDR2 is YSLEER in the germline V gene. CDR3 length: 15 amino acids. The ends were cut back, 0 bases at V and 3 bases at J, with 10 bases in the middle. The DNA for the CDR3 is TGCGCCAGCAGCCAAGATCCGGCACAGACAGATACGCAGTATTTT. Protein product: CASSQDPAQTDTQYF.

Ten or more counts support this clonotype. The gene calls are TRBV12-3 or TRBV12-4 and TRBJ1-2; no firm D call. The CDR3 covers 13 residues. Trimming cost V 3 bases and J 4 bases, with 9 bases left between them. CDR3 protein: CASSLHPSYGYTF. CDR3 coding DNA: TGTGCCAGCAGTTTGCACCCCAGCTATGGCTACACCTTC.

This clonotype was seen more than once but under ten times. This chain joins TRBV27 and TRBJ1-6, with D possibly TRBD1 on 6 matching bases. The length of the CDR3 is 13 residues. With 6 bases removed from V and 10 bases from J, the gap between germline ends came to 13 bases. CDR1 MNHEY and CDR2 SMNVEV come from the germline V gene (reference sequence). DNA of the CDR3: TGTGCCAGCAGAACAGGGCTTCGGTCACCCCTCCACTTT. This translates into CASRTGLRSPLHF.

This clonotype was observed a few times. This chain links TRBV27 with TRBJ2-4, with D perhaps TRBD1 or TRBD2 (5 bases each). CDR1 is MNHEY and CDR2 is SMNVEV in the germline V gene (reference sequence). The CDR3 is made up of 13 amino acids. Trimming pared 5 bases from V and 0 bases from J, leaving 5 bases between. The CDR3 DNA reads as TGTGCCAGCAGTGGGACAGCCAAAAACATTCAGTACTTC. It yields the protein CASSGTAKNIQYF.

The V and J genes are TRBV20-1 and TRBJ2-1, with D uncertain. Germline V gives CDR1 DFQATT, CDR2 SNEGSKA (reference sequence). The V and J ends lost 3 bases and 0 bases respectively, with 21 bases between them. The CDR3 covers 18 residues. The CDR3: CSAREWDYLLTSYNEQFF. CDR3 sequence (DNA): TGCAGTGCTAGGGAGTGGGATTACTTACTTACCTCCTACAATGAGCAGTTCTTC.

Only a few counts were recorded for this clonotype. V and J are TRBV25-1 and TRBJ2-1, with D maybe TRBD1 (6 bases). CDR1 is MGHDK, CDR2 SYGVNS, per germline. With 9 bases removed from V and 8 bases from J, the gap between germline ends came to 14 bases. This CDR3 region has 12 residues. The CDR3 sequence: CASNTGYYEQFF. CDR3 DNA sequence: TGTGCCAGTAATACAGGGTATTATGAGCAGTTCTTC.

The CDR3 region has the DNA TGTGCCACCAGTGACGACGACGGCAGCTCCTACAATGAGCAGTTCTTC. This translates into CATSDDDGSSYNEQFF. The gene calls are TRBV24-1 and TRBJ2-1; no clear D. The CDR3 covers 16 residues. CDR1 is KGHDR, CDR2 SFDVKD, per germline. The V and J ends lost 4 bases and 0 bases respectively, with 12 bases between them.

In its sample, this clonotype was seen many times. This CDR3 is CSVRDSSYNEQFF. CDR3 nucleotides: TGCAGCGTCCGGGACAGTTCCTACAATGAGCAGTTCTTC. J is TRBJ2-1 and V is TRBV29-1; 7 bases are a match to TRBD1. Per germline, CDR1 SQVTM and CDR2 ANQGSEA. Unmatched junction bases numbered 3, after V lost 6 bases and J lost 1 base. CDR3 size: 13 residues.

The table lists this clonotype with a few counts. The V gene is TRBV3-1, the J gene TRBJ2-7; 10 nucleotides line up with TRBD1. V lost 0 bases, J lost 9 bases, and 5 bases stayed unmatched. The CDR3 totals 14 residues. The germline CDR1 and CDR2 sequences are LGHDT and YNNKEL (reference sequence). DNA of the CDR3: TGTGCCAGCAGCCAAGATCGGGGACAGGGGCGGCAGTACTTC. Protein sequence: CASSQDRGQGRQYF.

To note about this clonotype: A much larger clone lies one base from this, so it may be a read error. The chain couples TRBV7-9 to TRBJ2-3, with 11 nucleotides matching TRBD2. This CDR3 spans 15 amino acids. V lost 7 bases, J lost 0 bases, and 3 bases stayed unmatched. The germline V gene encodes CDR1 SEHNR and CDR2 FQNEAQ (reference sequence). CDR3 region: CASTRTSGSTDTQYF. The CDR3 DNA sequence: TGTGCCAGCACCCGGACTAGCGGGAGCACAGATACGCAGTATTTT.

The V call is TRBV28, the J call TRBJ2-1; 10 bases agree with TRBD2. Trimming cost V 8 bases and J 0 bases; bases outside gene matches: 13. The CDR3 is 18 residues long. Germline CDR1 is MDHEN and CDR2 is SYDVKM. CDR3 protein: CASVRGLASLSSYNEQFF. In DNA, the CDR3 is TGTGCCAGCGTCCGGGGACTAGCGTCCCTTAGCTCCTACAATGAGCAGTTCTTC.

This clonotype was recorded many times. The chain recombines TRBV30 with TRBJ2-1; D is unresolved. The germline V gene encodes CDR1 GTSNPN and CDR2 SVGIG (reference sequence). The CDR3 loop spans 15 amino acids. Trimming shortened V by 0 bases and J by 5 bases, and 14 bases separated the two germline ends. This CDR3 is CAWSVAADFHNEQFF. CDR3 nucleotide sequence: TGTGCCTGGAGTGTGGCCGCGGATTTCCACAATGAGCAGTTCTTC.